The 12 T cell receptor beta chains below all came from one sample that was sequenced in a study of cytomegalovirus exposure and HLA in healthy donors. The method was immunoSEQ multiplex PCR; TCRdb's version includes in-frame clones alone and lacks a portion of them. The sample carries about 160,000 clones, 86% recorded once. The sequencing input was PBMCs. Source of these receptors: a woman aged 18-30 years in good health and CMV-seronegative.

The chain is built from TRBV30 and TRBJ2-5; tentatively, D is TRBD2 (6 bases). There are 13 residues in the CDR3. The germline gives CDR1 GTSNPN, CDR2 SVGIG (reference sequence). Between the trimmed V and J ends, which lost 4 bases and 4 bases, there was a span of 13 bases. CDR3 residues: CAWTRHGGETQYF. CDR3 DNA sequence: TGTGCCTGGACCCGACACGGGGGAGAGACCCAGTACTTC.

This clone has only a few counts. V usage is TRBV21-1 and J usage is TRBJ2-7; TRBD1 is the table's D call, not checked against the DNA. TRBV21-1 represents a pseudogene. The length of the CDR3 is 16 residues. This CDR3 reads CASSGPLGVRTYEQYF. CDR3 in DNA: TGTGCCAGCAGTGGCCCGTTGGGCGTAAGAACCTACGAGCAGTACTTC.

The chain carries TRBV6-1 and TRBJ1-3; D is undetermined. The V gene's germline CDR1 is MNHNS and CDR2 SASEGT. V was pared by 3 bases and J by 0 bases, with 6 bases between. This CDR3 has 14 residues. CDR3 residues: CASSDGSSGNTIYF. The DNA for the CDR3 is TGTGCCAGCAGTGATGGTAGCTCTGGAAACACCATATATTTT.

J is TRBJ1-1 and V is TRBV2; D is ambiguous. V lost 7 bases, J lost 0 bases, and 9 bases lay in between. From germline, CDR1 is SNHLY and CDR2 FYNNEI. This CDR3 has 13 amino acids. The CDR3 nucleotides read TGTGCCAGCATGAAGGAGATGAACACTGAAGCTTTCTTT. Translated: CASMKEMNTEAFF.

CDR3 sequence (DNA): TGCGCCAGCAGCCAAGATCTGACAGGGGGCCGCTACGAGCAGTACTTC. Its protein product is CASSQDLTGGRYEQYF. The genes are TRBV4-3 and TRBJ2-7; 10 bases are shared with TRBD1. CDR3 length: 16 residues. From germline, CDR1 is LGHNA and CDR2 YSLEER. The V segment lost 0 bases and the J segment 3 bases; nucleotides outside the gene matches: 5.

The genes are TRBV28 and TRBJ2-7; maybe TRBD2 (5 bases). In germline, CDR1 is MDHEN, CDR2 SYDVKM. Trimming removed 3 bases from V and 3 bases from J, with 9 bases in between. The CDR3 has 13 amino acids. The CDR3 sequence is CASSFREVYEQYF. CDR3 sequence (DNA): TGTGCCAGCAGTTTTCGGGAAGTCTACGAGCAGTACTTC.

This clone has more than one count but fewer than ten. CDR3 region: CSAPNYGYTF. CDR3 nucleotide sequence: TGCAGTGCTCCAAACTATGGCTACACCTTC. The rearrangement joins TRBV20-1 to TRBJ1-2; the D is unclear. Germline V gene data show CDR1 as DFQATT and CDR2 as SNEGSKA (reference sequence). This CDR3 has 10 amino acids. V was clipped by 5 bases and J by 2 bases, with 3 bases between them.

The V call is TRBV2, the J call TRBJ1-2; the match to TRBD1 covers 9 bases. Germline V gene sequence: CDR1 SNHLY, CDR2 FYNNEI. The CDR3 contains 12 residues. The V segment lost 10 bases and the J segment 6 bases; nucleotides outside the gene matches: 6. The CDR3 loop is CATSGQGDGYTF. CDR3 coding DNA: TGTGCCACTTCGGGACAGGGTGATGGCTACACCTTC. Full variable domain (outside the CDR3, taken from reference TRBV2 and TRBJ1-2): EPEVTQTPSHQVTQMGQEVILRCVPISNHLYFYWYRQILGQKVEFLVSFYNNEISEKSEIFDDQFSVERPDGSNFTLKIRSTKLEDSAMYFCATSGQGDGYTFGSGTRLTVV.

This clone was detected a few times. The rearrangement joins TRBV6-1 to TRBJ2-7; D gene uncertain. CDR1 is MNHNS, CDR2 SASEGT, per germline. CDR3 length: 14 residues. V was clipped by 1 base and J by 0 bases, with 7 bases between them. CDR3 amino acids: CASSEGPSSYEQYF. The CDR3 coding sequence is TGTGCCAGCAGTGAAGGTCCTAGCTCCTACGAGCAGTACTTC.

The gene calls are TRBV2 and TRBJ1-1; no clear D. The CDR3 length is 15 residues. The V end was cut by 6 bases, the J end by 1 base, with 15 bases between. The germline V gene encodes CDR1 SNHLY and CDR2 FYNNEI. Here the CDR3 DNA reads TGTGCCAGCAGGAACAGTACATATGGGAACACTGAAGCTTTCTTT. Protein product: CASRNSTYGNTEAFF.

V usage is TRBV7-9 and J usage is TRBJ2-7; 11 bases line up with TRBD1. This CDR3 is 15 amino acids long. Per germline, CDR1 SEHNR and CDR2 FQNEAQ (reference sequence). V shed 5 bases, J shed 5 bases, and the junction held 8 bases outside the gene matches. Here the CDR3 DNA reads TGTGCCAGCAGCCCCCCGGACAGGGGGCCACACGAGCAGTACTTC. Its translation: CASSPPDRGPHEQYF.

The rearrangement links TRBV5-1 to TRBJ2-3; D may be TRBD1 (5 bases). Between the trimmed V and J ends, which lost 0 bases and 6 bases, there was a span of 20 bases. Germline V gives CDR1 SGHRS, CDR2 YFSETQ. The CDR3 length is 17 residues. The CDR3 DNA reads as TGCGCCAGCAGCTTGGCCGCGTATGGGGCCTCCGGGGATACGCAGTATTTT. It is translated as CASSLAAYGASGDTQYF. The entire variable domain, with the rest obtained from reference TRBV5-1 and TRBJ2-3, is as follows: KAGVTQTPRYLIKTRGQQVTLSCSPISGHRSVSWYQQTPGQGLQFLFEYFSETQRNKGNFPGRFSGRQFSNSRSEMNVSTLELGDSALYLCASSLAAYGASGDTQYFGPGTRLTVL.